The T cell receptor beta chain under discussion was sequenced for a study of cytomegalovirus exposure and HLA in healthy donors. J was trimmed by 6 bases and V by 11 bases; bases with no gene match: 11. CDR3 length equals 14 residues. In germline, CDR1 is SNHLY, CDR2 FYNNEI. The study sampled nominally healthy donors, though unrecorded immune exposures were likely. Concerning this clone itself: Its target is unknown.

PCR used 60 Vbeta primers and 13 Jbeta primers. Sequenced by immunoSEQ multiplex PCR; TCRdb stores in-frame clones only, minus some. This table holds 150,000 to 200,000 clones, 60% to 80% found once. Study results and caveats: The records held CMV serostatus as the only immune exposure information. Near-uniform donor sequencing depth was presumed by presence/absence analyses.

This TCR derives from a man aged 50-59 years in good health and CMV-seropositive. The chain employs TRBV2 and TRBJ2-2, with TRBD1 identical over 8 bases. Sequenced input: PBMCs. For the CDR3, the DNA is TGTGCCGGCAACAGGGGGACGGGCGCCGGGGAGCTGTTTTTT. It codes for CAGNRGTGAGELFF.